The next 5 T cell receptor delta chains were all read from a single sample in a study of gamma-delta T cells after stem cell transplantation. TCRdb re-processed the RT-PCR reads via CATT. Of 11,000 to 15,000 delta-chain clones in the sample, roughly 32% were seen once. Material: gamma-delta T cells. The receptors here all came from a human donor. It is not recorded whose cells these are; they may come from a transplant donor.

The CDR3 here is CALLPTVGIFSPTDKLIF. The CDR3 DNA reads TGTGCCTTACTTCCTACGGTGGGGATATTCTCCCCAACCGATAAACTCATCTTT. The chain couples TRDV3 to TRDJ1, with D tentatively TRDD2 (8 bases). Trimming took off 3 bases at V and 2 bases at J, with 28 bases between the two ends. Germline V gives CDR1 TVYSNPD, CDR2 GDNSRS (reference sequence). This CDR3 is built from 18 residues.

The genes are TRDV3 and TRDJ1, with D possibly matching TRDD3 (8 bases). CDR1 TVYSNPD and CDR2 GDNSRS come from the germline V gene (reference sequence). The V end was cut by 2 bases, the J end by 3 bases, with 34 bases between. The CDR3 totals 20 residues. DNA of the CDR3: TGTGCCTTTCCCCGGCCTTCCTGGAAGATACTGGGGGTCAGGTCCGATAAACTCATCTTT. Translated: CAFPRPSWKILGVRSDKLIF.

V gene TRAV29/DV5 combines with J gene TRDJ1; D remains ambiguous. V dropped 1 base and J dropped 0 bases, with 16 bases sitting between them. This CDR3 comprises 16 residues. Germline CDR1 is NSMFDY and CDR2 is ISSIKDK. CDR3 DNA sequence: TGTGCAGCAAGCTTGTTCCGTACCTCGTACACCGATAAACTCATCTTT. Its protein is CAASLFRTSYTDKLIF.

CDR3 nucleotides: TGTGCCTGTGACACCGATTCCACTGGGGTCCCTAACACCGATAAACTCATCTTT. Translating gives CACDTDSTGVPNTDKLIF. The chain employs TRDV2 and TRDJ1; 7 bases map to TRDD3. There are 18 residues in the CDR3. Germline CDR1 GEAIGNYY, CDR2 EKD. Trimming cost V 0 bases and J 0 bases; bases outside gene matches: 12.

In this sample, this clone turned up a few times. The chain employs TRDV2 and TRDJ1, with 7 bases identical to TRDD3. The germline CDR1 and CDR2 sequences are GEAIGNYY and EKD. After removal of 0 bases from V and 4 bases from J, the junction contained 25 bases not matched to a gene. CDR3 length: 21 residues. The CDR3 spells CACDTVNSLPIVGGRSDKLIF. The CDR3 bases are TGTGCCTGTGACACCGTAAATTCGTTGCCAATCGTTGGGGGACGTAGCGATAAACTCATCTTT.